This T cell receptor beta chain was recorded in a study of blood T cell repertoires in COVID-19. Background on the study: Italy, Spain and the United States were the sources of the convalescent and acute COVID-19 samples. T cells, B-cell-depleted T cells, or PBMCs supplied cDNA or gDNA.

V gave up 6 bases and J gave up 7 bases; unmatched junction bases: 13. CDR1 is SGDLS, CDR2 YYNGEE, per germline. The CDR3 has 15 amino acids. Original analysis: Reference gene primer amplification gave nucleated cell count estimates. Libraries were prepared by immunoSEQ multiplex PCR; TCRdb keeps only in-frame clonotypes and omits some of them. V and J calls and clone size come straight from that table; D and trimming were deduced from the DNA. The sample lists 310,000 or so clones, around four fifths occurring once. The material sequenced was peripheral blood. V usage is TRBV9 and J usage is TRBJ2-1, with 7 positions matching TRBD2. This sequence originates from a woman aged 45-59 years with acute or convalescent COVID-19. CDR3 in DNA: TGTGCCAGCAATTGGGCGGGAGCCAGTAAGAATGAGCAGTTCTTC. Translation: CASNWAGASKNEQFF.